What follows describes a single T cell receptor beta chain. J lost 4 bases, V lost 1 base, and 13 bases had no gene match. From germline, CDR1 is SGHDT and CDR2 YYEEEE. This CDR3 spans 19 amino acids. Participants were aged about 18 to 100 years, lived in around 22 US areas, and enrolled virtually. Cohort assignment relied on participant-reported clinical history. In the authors' workflow: Researchers report that nucleated cell counts were estimated from reference gene primer amplification. Clones were sequenced by immunoSEQ multiplex PCR, and TCRdb holds only the in-frame ones, with some missing. D and trimming come from the DNA, and the V and J calls and clone size come from that table. Among 150,000 to 190,000 clones listed, under 90% were seen once. The sample comes from a study of blood T cell repertoires in COVID-19. Turning to the study itself: Sources were T cells, B-cell-depleted T cells, or PBMCs; the material itself was cDNA or gDNA.

The chain employs TRBV5-6 and TRBJ2-7, with 14 bases matching TRBD2. Sequenced material: PBMCs or T cells enriched from blood (not recorded which). The receptor's source is a man aged 45-65 years who had recovered from COVID-19. For the CDR3, the DNA is TGTGCCAGCAGCTTGCGGGGACAGGGACTAGCGGGGGTTCAGTACGAGCAGTACTTC. Protein sequence: CASSLRGQGLAGVQYEQYF.